This is a list of T cell receptor beta chains from one sample in a study of OX40 agonist ivuxolimab in advanced cancers. TCRdb's copy holds only in-frame clones and misses some; the assay was immunoSEQ multiplex PCR. Of tens of thousands of clones in the sample, roughly 84% were seen once. Source: CD4+ or CD8+ T cells sorted from blood, taken in a trial of the OX40 agonist ivuxolimab. These receptor sequences come from an adult with an advanced solid tumor such as melanoma, head and neck, liver or kidney cancer. CDR3s include the opening cysteine and the closing phenylalanine or tryptophan. A D gene is named only where the DNA matches it firmly. The size of a clone is reported for some rows only, either as once, few or many, or as a class for expanded clones.

cdr3_nt,cdr3_aa,j_call,cdr3_length,v_call,clone_size,d_call
TGCGCCAGCAGGTTGACAGTGAAGAGCTCTGGAAACACCATATATTTT,CASRLTVKSSGNTIYF,TRBJ1-3,16,TRBV10-2,NA,NA
TGTGCCAGCAGTTCCGTGGGGGTGGGGAATACGCAGTATTTT,CASSSVGVGNTQYF,TRBJ2-3,14,TRBV6-5,NA,NA
TGTGCCAGCACACGGGGACTAGCGGGAGGAGCTTCCTACAATGAGCAGTTCTTC,CASTRGLAGGASYNEQFF,TRBJ2-1,18,TRBV25-1,NA,TRBD2
TGTGCCAGCAGAGAACTCGGGGCCAGGTCCTACGAGCAGTACTTC,CASRELGARSYEQYF,TRBJ2-7,15,TRBV28,NA,NA
TGTGCCAGCGAAGACAGGGTAACGAAAAAACTGTTTTTT,CASEDRVTKKLFF,TRBJ1-4,13,TRBV27,NA,TRBD1
TGTGCCAGCAGTCTCGGGACTAGCGGGAGGGAGACCCAGTACTTC,CASSLGTSGRETQYF,TRBJ2-5,15,TRBV27,NA,TRBD2
TGCGCCAGCAGCCAAGAGGACAGGGACGATCATGGCTACACCTTC,CASSQEDRDDHGYTF,TRBJ1-2,15,TRBV4-1,NA,TRBD1
TGTGCCACCAGCAGAGATGGTTTACAGGGGGCGCCGTGGTACTTC,CATSRDGLQGAPWYF,TRBJ2-7,15,TRBV15,NA,TRBD1
TGCAGCGTTGGAGAGGGAGGGGGCATGCTGTACTTC,CSVGEGGGMLYF,TRBJ2-4,12,TRBV29-1,NA,NA
TGTGCCAGCAGCCCTAATCGAGGATATTCACCCCTCCACTTT,CASSPNRGYSPLHF,TRBJ1-6,14,TRBV5-4,NA,NA
TGTGCCAGCAACATACAGTCCCTGGGGCAGCCCCAGCATTTT,CASNIQSLGQPQHF,TRBJ1-5,14,TRBV6-6,NA,NA
TGTGCCAGCAGCCAAGAATTTACGGGCACTGAAGCTTTCTTT,CASSQEFTGTEAFF,TRBJ1-1,14,TRBV4-2,NA,NA
TGTGCCAGCAGTGATCCGGGACACGGATACTACGAGCAGTACTTC,CASSDPGHGYYEQYF,TRBJ2-7,15,TRBV6-1,NA,NA
TGTGCCAGCAGTGATCGCTATTTAGGGACCGGTACCTACAATGAGCAGTTCTTC,CASSDRYLGTGTYNEQFF,TRBJ2-1,18,TRBV25-1,NA,NA
TGTGCCAGCAGTCCCCTGGGCTATGGCTACACCTTC,CASSPLGYGYTF,TRBJ1-2,12,TRBV27,NA,NA
TGTGCCTGGAGAAGAGCGGGAGCCTACAATGAGCAGTTCTTC,CAWRRAGAYNEQFF,TRBJ2-1,14,TRBV30,NA,TRBD2
TGTGCCAGTAGTAAGGGCCACCTGAACACTGAAGCTTTCTTT,CASSKGHLNTEAFF,TRBJ1-1,14,TRBV19,few,NA
TGTGCCAGTAGTGGTGCTAGCGGGAGGGCCGGGGAGCTGTTTTTT,CASSGASGRAGELFF,TRBJ2-2,15,TRBV19,few,TRBD2
TGTGCCAGCAGTTTAGGCGGGGCGGGGGGGGAAAAACTGTTTTTT,CASSLGGAGGEKLFF,TRBJ1-4,15,TRBV28,once,NA
TGTGCCAGTACCCAGCCGGGACCTCAAGAGACCCAGTACTTC,CASTQPGPQETQYF,TRBJ2-5,14,TRBV19,few,NA
TGCGCCAGCAGTCGAGAAGCCCCCGGGGAGCTGTTTTTT,CASSREAPGELFF,TRBJ2-2,13,TRBV5-1,NA,NA
TGTGCCAGCAGCCCGAGCGGGGGGACCTACGAGCAGTACTTC,CASSPSGGTYEQYF,TRBJ2-7,14,TRBV11-3,NA,TRBD2
TGCAGCGTTGGGGCCGGGGGGGCGGAAGCTTTCTTT,CSVGAGGAEAFF,TRBJ1-1,12,TRBV29-1,NA,NA
TGTGCCAGCGGTTGGGGGAGCTCCTACGAGCAGTACTTC,CASGWGSSYEQYF,TRBJ2-7,13,TRBV6-1,NA,NA
TGTGCCAGCAGAAGACAGGGGAGTCACACTGAAGCTTTCTTT,CASRRQGSHTEAFF,TRBJ1-1,14,TRBV28,NA,TRBD1
TGTGCCAGCAGTTACTCCGCAGGGTACTCCTACGAGCAGTACTTC,CASSYSAGYSYEQYF,TRBJ2-7,15,TRBV6-5,NA,NA
TGTGCCAGCAGCAAGCGGACGGCCGGAAACACCATATATTTT,CASSKRTAGNTIYF,TRBJ1-3,14,TRBV7-6,NA,NA
TGTGCCAGCCGCTACGGGACTCATCAAGAGACCCAGTACTTC,CASRYGTHQETQYF,TRBJ2-5,14,TRBV2,NA,NA
TGTGCCAGCAGCAGAGTACTAGCGGGTCACAATGAGCAGTTCTTC,CASSRVLAGHNEQFF,TRBJ2-1,15,TRBV7-9,NA,TRBD2